This is a list of T cell receptor beta chains from one sample in a study of cytomegalovirus exposure and HLA in healthy donors. TCRdb keeps only in-frame clones here, not all; method: immunoSEQ multiplex PCR. The data hold fewer than 80,000 clones, with roughly 85% observed a single time. Sequences were obtained from PBMCs. The receptors originated from a man in his thirties or forties in good health and CMV-seronegative. Each CDR3 is given with its conserved first and last residue. The order of the fields is J gene, V gene, CDR3 length, clone size, D gene, CDR3 protein, CDR3 DNA. D genes are given only for firm matches. Expanded clones get a size class; other rows say once, few or many, or leave the size out.

TRBJ2-7,TRBV4-3,14,.,.,CASSQELRGREQYF,TGCGCCAGCAGCCAAGAACTCAGGGGGAGGGAGCAGTACTTC
TRBJ2-3,TRBV28,13,.,.,CASSPPKTGTQYF,TGTGCCAGCAGTCCCCCAAAAACGGGGACGCAGTATTTT
TRBJ1-5,TRBV5-6,15,once,.,CASSLRGSGNQPQHF,TGTGCCAGCAGCTTGCGCGGTAGTGGCAATCAGCCCCAGCATTTT
TRBJ1-1,TRBV7-3,14,few,TRBD1,CASSSGQGNPEAFF,TGTGCCAGCAGCTCGGGACAGGGTAACCCTGAAGCTTTCTTT
TRBJ2-7,TRBV4-3,14,few,.,CASSQDRVSYEQYF,TGCGCCAGCAGCCAAGATCGGGTCTCCTACGAGCAGTACTTC
TRBJ1-6,TRBV7-9,17,.,TRBD1,CASSSLGSGDRASPLHF,TGTGCCAGCAGTAGCTTGGGGTCCGGGGACAGGGCTTCACCCCTCCACTTT
TRBJ1-5,TRBV30,15,.,.,CALGPGGASNQPQHF,TGTGCCTTGGGCCCCGGCGGGGCTAGCAATCAGCCCCAGCATTTT
TRBJ2-5,TRBV7-6,14,.,TRBD1,CASSSRDRQETQYF,TGTGCCAGCAGCTCTCGGGACAGACAAGAGACCCAGTACTTC
TRBJ1-5,TRBV6-1,15,.,.,CASSGQTISNQPQHF,TGTGCCAGCAGTGGGCAGACAATTAGCAATCAGCCCCAGCATTTT
TRBJ2-1,TRBV7-6,13,.,TRBD1,CASSPRDRVEQFF,TGTGCCAGCAGCCCTCGTGACAGGGTCGAGCAGTTCTTC
TRBJ1-2,TRBV10-1,13,.,.,CASSDRNPGSGTF,TGCGCCAGCAGTGATCGTAACCCAGGGTCTGGCACCTTC
TRBJ1-5,TRBV7-2,15,once,TRBD1,CASSLDTGGDQPQHF,TGTGCCAGCAGCTTAGATACAGGGGGCGATCAGCCCCAGCATTTT
TRBJ2-1,TRBV9,15,.,TRBD1,CASSETGGRYHEQFF,TGTGCCAGCAGCGAAACAGGGGGCCGATACCATGAGCAGTTCTTC
TRBJ2-7,TRBV7-2,13,.,.,CASSLSRDYEQYF,TGTGCCAGCAGCTTATCCCGGGACTACGAGCAGTACTTC
TRBJ2-1,TRBV5-6,13,once,TRBD2,CASTLSGAREQFF,TGTGCCAGCACCCTTAGCGGGGCGCGGGAGCAGTTCTTC
TRBJ2-1,TRBV7-2,15,once,TRBD2,CASSPQRSGSIEQFF,TGTGCCAGCAGCCCCCAGCGTAGCGGGAGTATTGAGCAGTTCTTC
TRBJ2-7,TRBV28,15,.,.,CASSSPRGLIYEQYF,TGTGCCAGCAGCTCCCCGCGGGGACTTATCTACGAGCAGTACTTC
TRBJ2-7,TRBV11-2,14,.,TRBD2,CASSLGLAGAEQYF,TGTGCCAGCAGCTTAGGTCTAGCGGGAGCGGAGCAGTACTTC
TRBJ1-1,TRBV19,15,.,.,CASSRRGGRDTEAFF,TGTGCCAGTAGTAGGAGGGGAGGAAGGGACACTGAAGCTTTCTTT
TRBJ1-2,TRBV7-2,14,.,.,CASSLGVRRYGYTF,TGTGCCAGCAGCTTAGGGGTCAGGCGATATGGCTACACCTTC
TRBJ1-1,TRBV4-3,15,.,.,CASRSHRGGGTEAFF,TGCGCCAGCAGGAGTCATCGGGGGGGTGGGACTGAAGCTTTCTTT
TRBJ2-7,TRBV11-2,12,.,.,CASSSSSYEQYF,TGTGCCAGCAGCTCCAGCTCCTACGAGCAGTACTTC
TRBJ2-7,TRBV25-1,16,.,.,CASSEYSGRPPYEQYF,TGTGCCAGCAGTGAATACAGCGGGCGCCCTCCCTACGAGCAGTACTTC
TRBJ2-1,TRBV10-2,14,.,TRBD2,CASSDPGGPGEQFF,TGCGCCAGCAGTGACCCGGGAGGGCCTGGTGAGCAGTTCTTC
TRBJ1-6,TRBV19,15,.,.,CASSIEEGMNSPLHF,TGTGCCAGTAGTATAGAAGAGGGAATGAATTCACCCCTCCACTTT
TRBJ2-7,TRBV18,14,.,.,CASSPSGQTYEQYF,TGTGCCAGCTCACCTAGTGGGCAGACCTACGAGCAGTACTTC
TRBJ1-2,TRBV2,14,few,.,CASTTTGRGVGYTF,TGTGCCAGCACGACCACGGGGAGGGGAGTAGGCTACACCTTC
TRBJ1-3,TRBV5-1,19,.,TRBD1,CASSLRGQGADFTGNTIYF,TGCGCCAGCAGCTTGCGGGGACAGGGGGCGGACTTCACTGGAAACACCATATATTTT
TRBJ2-7,TRBV11-2,11,.,.,CASSGVGEQYF,TGTGCCAGCTCCGGGGTGGGAGAGCAGTACTTC
TRBJ2-7,TRBV4-3,17,.,TRBD2,CASSPLAGGILSYEQYF,TGCGCCAGCAGCCCCCTAGCGGGGGGCATCCTCTCCTACGAGCAGTACTTC
TRBJ1-4,TRBV7-9,14,few,.,CASSAGQSSEKLFF,TGTGCCAGCAGCGCAGGGCAATCGAGTGAAAAACTGTTTTTT
TRBJ2-1,TRBV6-1,13,few,.,CAQGASSYNEQFF,TGTGCCCAAGGGGCGAGCTCCTACAATGAGCAGTTCTTC
TRBJ1-1,TRBV19,15,.,TRBD1,CASHSQGAGNTEAFF,TGTGCCAGCCACTCACAGGGGGCAGGAAACACTGAAGCTTTCTTT
TRBJ1-2,TRBV19,13,few,.,CASSSAGTYGYTF,TGTGCCAGTAGTTCCGCCGGTACCTATGGCTACACCTTC
TRBJ1-4,TRBV19,15,.,.,CASSIGGGRGEKLFF,TGCGCCAGTAGTATAGGCGGGGGTCGGGGCGAAAAACTGTTTTTT
TRBJ2-1,TRBV5-1,15,.,TRBD2,CASSSRLAGGREQFF,TGCGCCAGCAGCTCAAGACTAGCGGGGGGGAGGGAGCAGTTCTTC
TRBJ1-6,TRBV7-8,16,once,.,CASSAHRSLSNSPLHF,TGTGCCAGCAGCGCCCACAGGTCCCTTAGTAATTCACCCCTCCACTTT
TRBJ2-7,TRBV28,14,few,.,CASSSQGFPYEQYF,TGTGCCAGCAGTTCCCAGGGGTTCCCCTACGAGCAGTACTTC
TRBJ2-4,TRBV5-6,17,.,TRBD2,CASRVPGLAQSKNIQYF,TGTGCCAGCCGCGTGCCGGGACTAGCCCAATCCAAAAACATTCAGTACTTC
TRBJ1-5,TRBV6-1,15,.,TRBD1,CASSQQGTRDQPQHF,TGTGCCAGCAGCCAACAGGGGACCAGGGATCAGCCCCAGCATTTT
TRBJ2-1,TRBV4-2,14,.,.,CASSQGGLVNEQFF,TGTGCCAGCAGCCAAGGGGGGCTGGTCAATGAGCAGTTCTTC
TRBJ2-2,TRBV19,14,.,TRBD2,CASYGGISPGELFF,TGTGCCAGTTACGGGGGGATATCGCCCGGGGAGCTGTTTTTT
TRBJ1-3,TRBV6-5,16,.,.,CASSYARRTVGNTIYF,TGTGCCAGCAGTTACGCCCGCCGGACTGTCGGAAACACCATATATTTT
TRBJ2-1,TRBV7-3,17,.,.,CASSPLPPPIRLNEQFF,TGTGCCAGCAGCCCCCTCCCCCCCCCTATTCGACTCAATGAGCAGTTCTTC
TRBJ2-1,TRBV28,16,.,TRBD2,CASSSSGTSGRHEQFF,TGTGCCAGCAGTTCCTCCGGGACTAGCGGGAGACATGAGCAGTTCTTC
TRBJ1-5,TRBV19,13,.,.,CASSGGLNQPQHF,TGTGCCAGTAGCGGGGGACTCAATCAGCCCCAGCATTTT
TRBJ1-2,TRBV29-1,16,.,TRBD1,CSVEDRGQGGTYGYTF,TGCAGCGTTGAAGATAGGGGACAGGGGGGGACCTATGGTTACACCTTC
TRBJ2-7,TRBV19,16,.,.,CASSIDSGVRFYEQYF,TGTGCCAGTAGTATAGATTCGGGAGTGCGATTCTACGAGCAGTACTTC
TRBJ2-1,TRBV2,13,.,TRBD2,CASIQREGTEQFF,TGTGCCAGCATCCAGCGGGAGGGTACTGAGCAGTTCTTC
TRBJ1-5,TRBV9,13,.,.,CASSVGGGQPQHF,TGTGCCAGCAGCGTAGGGGGGGGACAGCCCCAGCATTTT
TRBJ1-6,TRBV11-2,15,.,TRBD1,CASSLIGQGNSPLHF,TGTGCCAGCAGCTTGATCGGACAGGGCAATTCACCCCTCCACTTT